These T cell receptor beta chains were read from a single sample in a study of memory CD4+ T cells and cytomegalovirus serostatus. Clones were read by immunoSEQ multiplex PCR, and TCRdb kept only the in-frame ones, dropping some. The profile shows roughly 54,000 clones, roughly 79% of them singletons. The sequenced sample consisted of memory CD4+ T cells from blood. All receptors come from an adult in good health and CMV-seronegative. The CDR3 runs from the conserved cysteine through the conserved F or W. A D gene is named only where the DNA matches it firmly. A row's size may be missing; if present it is once, few, many or a size class.

D gene: TRBD1
V gene: TRBV4-3
clone size: .
J gene: TRBJ2-7
CDR3 DNA: TGCGCCAGCAGCCAACGGACAGGACCTTACGAGCAGTACTTC
CDR3 protein: CASSQRTGPYEQYF

D gene: .
V gene: TRBV12-5
clone size: .
J gene: TRBJ2-1
CDR3 DNA: TGTGCTAGTGGTTTGGGTCAGGGGAGTGAGCAGTTCTTC
CDR3 protein: CASGLGQGSEQFF

D gene: TRBD2
V gene: TRBV13
clone size: .
J gene: TRBJ2-1
CDR3 DNA: TGTGCCAGCAGCTTAAGGCGGGGGACGGGGAATGAGCAGTTCTTC
CDR3 protein: CASSLRRGTGNEQFF

D gene: TRBD1
V gene: TRBV5-4
clone size: .
J gene: TRBJ2-3
CDR3 DNA: TGTGCCAGCAGGATTGGCGGGACAGGGCACACAGATACGCAGTATTTT
CDR3 protein: CASRIGGTGHTDTQYF

D gene: .
V gene: TRBV5-1
clone size: .
J gene: TRBJ2-2
CDR3 DNA: TGCGCCAGCAGCTTGGTTGTAGCGAGGAACACCGGGGAGCTGTTTTTT
CDR3 protein: CASSLVVARNTGELFF

D gene: TRBD1
V gene: TRBV4-1
clone size: .
J gene: TRBJ1-3
CDR3 DNA: TGCGCCAGCAGCCAAGGGACAGGGGGGAGAAACACCATATATTTT
CDR3 protein: CASSQGTGGRNTIYF

D gene: .
V gene: TRBV5-1
clone size: once
J gene: TRBJ1-1
CDR3 DNA: TGCGCCAGCAGCCTTGCAGGGAACACTGAAGCTTTCTTT
CDR3 protein: CASSLAGNTEAFF

D gene: TRBD2
V gene: TRBV7-3
clone size: .
J gene: TRBJ2-5
CDR3 DNA: TGTGCCAGCAGCTTAATCGGACTAGCGGGGGGGCAAGGGACCCAGTACTTC
CDR3 protein: CASSLIGLAGGQGTQYF

D gene: .
V gene: TRBV4-3
clone size: .
J gene: TRBJ2-5
CDR3 DNA: TGCGCCAGCAGCCAAGACAGGGCGAGGGGCGAGGAGACCCAGTACTTC
CDR3 protein: CASSQDRARGEETQYF

D gene: .
V gene: TRBV9
clone size: .
J gene: TRBJ1-1
CDR3 DNA: TGTGCCAGCAGCCGTTGGGAGGGGCCAGGTGGTGAAGCTTTCTTT
CDR3 protein: CASSRWEGPGGEAFF

D gene: .
V gene: TRBV2
clone size: .
J gene: TRBJ2-3
CDR3 DNA: TGTGCCAGCAAAGGCCGAGACTATAGCACAGATACGCAGTATTTT
CDR3 protein: CASKGRDYSTDTQYF

D gene: TRBD2
V gene: TRBV28
clone size: .
J gene: TRBJ2-7
CDR3 DNA: TGTGCCAGCAGTTTAAGACTAGCGGGATCCCCCTACGAGCAGTACTTC
CDR3 protein: CASSLRLAGSPYEQYF

D gene: .
V gene: TRBV4-1
clone size: few
J gene: TRBJ1-3
CDR3 DNA: TGCGCCAGCAGCCAACTTACGACTGTTGGGTCTGGAAACACCATATATTTT
CDR3 protein: CASSQLTTVGSGNTIYF

D gene: TRBD1
V gene: TRBV25-1
clone size: once
J gene: TRBJ1-5
CDR3 DNA: TGTGCCAGCACGGCGACAGGGATCAATCAGCCCCAGCATTTT
CDR3 protein: CASTATGINQPQHF

D gene: .
V gene: TRBV6-1
clone size: .
J gene: TRBJ2-7
CDR3 DNA: TGTGCCAGCAGTGAAGGAAGCGGAGGATTCTACGAGCAGTACTTC
CDR3 protein: CASSEGSGGFYEQYF

D gene: .
V gene: TRBV5-4
clone size: .
J gene: TRBJ1-1
CDR3 DNA: TGTGCCAGCAGCTTCCCCAAGAACACTGAAGCTTTCTTT
CDR3 protein: CASSFPKNTEAFF

D gene: .
V gene: TRBV28
clone size: .
J gene: TRBJ1-1
CDR3 DNA: TGTGCCAGCAGCCTTCATGTAGGGAACACTGAAGCTTTCTTT
CDR3 protein: CASSLHVGNTEAFF

D gene: TRBD1
V gene: TRBV27
clone size: .
J gene: TRBJ2-7
CDR3 DNA: TGTGCCAGCAGTTACCGGGACAGGGTCTACGAGCAGTACTTC
CDR3 protein: CASSYRDRVYEQYF

D gene: .
V gene: TRBV9
clone size: .
J gene: TRBJ2-3
CDR3 DNA: TGTGCCAGCAGCGTAACCAGGGACACAGATACGCAGTATTTT
CDR3 protein: CASSVTRDTDTQYF

D gene: .
V gene: TRBV6-1
clone size: .
J gene: TRBJ1-2
CDR3 DNA: TGTGCCAGCAGTGAAGTCCCAGACTATGGCTACACCTTC
CDR3 protein: CASSEVPDYGYTF